This T cell receptor beta chain was recorded in a study of blood T cells in healthy people across ages. This clonotype was detected a few times. Then a second PCR, running roughly 7 to 11 cycles, was carried out with a sample-barcoded 5' primer and a J-beta primer mix. TCRdb fed the 5' RACE reads into MiXCR, producing one record per CDR3 protein. Of 800,000 to 950,000 distinct CDR3 sequences in the sample, about 27% were seen once. Deletions cut 7 bases from V and 0 bases from J, with 6 bases between. The germline gives CDR1 SQVTM, CDR2 ANQGSEA. The CDR3 spans 11 residues. Another study also made use of these data, one on T cells of mothers and their children.

The clonotype originates from a woman between 35 and 50 years old in good health. Sequenced material: blood. The chain couples TRBV29-1 to TRBJ2-5; D is uncertain. CDR3 region: CSAGDQETQYF. The CDR3 nucleotides read TGCAGCGCAGGCGACCAAGAGACCCAGTACTTC.